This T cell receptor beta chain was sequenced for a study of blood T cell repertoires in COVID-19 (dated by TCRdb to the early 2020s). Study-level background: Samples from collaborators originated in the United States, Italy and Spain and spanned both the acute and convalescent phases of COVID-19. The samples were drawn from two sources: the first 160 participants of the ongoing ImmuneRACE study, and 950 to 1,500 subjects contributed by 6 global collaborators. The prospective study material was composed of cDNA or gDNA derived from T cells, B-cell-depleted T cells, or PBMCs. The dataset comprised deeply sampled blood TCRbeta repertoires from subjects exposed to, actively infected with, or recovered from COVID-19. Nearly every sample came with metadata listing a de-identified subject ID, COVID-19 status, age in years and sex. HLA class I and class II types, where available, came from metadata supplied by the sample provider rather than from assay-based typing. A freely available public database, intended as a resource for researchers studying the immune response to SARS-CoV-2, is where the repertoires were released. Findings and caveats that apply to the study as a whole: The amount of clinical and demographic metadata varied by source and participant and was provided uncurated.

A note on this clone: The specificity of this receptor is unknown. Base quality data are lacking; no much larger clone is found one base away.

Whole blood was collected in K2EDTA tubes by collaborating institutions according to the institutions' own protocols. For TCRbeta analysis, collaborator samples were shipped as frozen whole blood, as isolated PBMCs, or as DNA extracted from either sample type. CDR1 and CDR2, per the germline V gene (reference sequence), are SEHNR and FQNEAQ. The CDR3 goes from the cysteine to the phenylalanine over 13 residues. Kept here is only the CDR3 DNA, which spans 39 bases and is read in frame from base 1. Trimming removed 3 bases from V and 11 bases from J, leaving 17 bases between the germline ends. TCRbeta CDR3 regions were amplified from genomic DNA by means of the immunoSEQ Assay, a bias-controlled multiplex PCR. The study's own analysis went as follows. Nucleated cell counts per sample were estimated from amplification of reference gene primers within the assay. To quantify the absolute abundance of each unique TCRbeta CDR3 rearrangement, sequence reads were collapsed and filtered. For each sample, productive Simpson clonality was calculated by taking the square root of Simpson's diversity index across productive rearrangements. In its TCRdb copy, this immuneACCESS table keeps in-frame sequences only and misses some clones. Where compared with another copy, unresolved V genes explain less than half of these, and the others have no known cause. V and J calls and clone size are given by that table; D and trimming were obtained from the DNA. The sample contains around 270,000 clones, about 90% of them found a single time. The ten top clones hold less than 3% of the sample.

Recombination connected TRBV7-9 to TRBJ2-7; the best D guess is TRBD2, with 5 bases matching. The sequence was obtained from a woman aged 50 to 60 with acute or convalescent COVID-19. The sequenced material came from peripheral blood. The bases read TGTGCCAGCAGCTTCTCAACCCGGGAAAAGGAGTACTTC. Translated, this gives CASSFSTREKEYF. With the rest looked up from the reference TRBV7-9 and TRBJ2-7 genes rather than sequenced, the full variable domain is DTGVSQNPRHKITKRGQNVTFRCDPISEHNRLYWYRQTLGQGPEFLTYFQNEAQLEKSRLLSDRFSAERPKGSFSTLEIQRTEQGDSAMYLCASSFSTREKEYFGPGTRLTVT.